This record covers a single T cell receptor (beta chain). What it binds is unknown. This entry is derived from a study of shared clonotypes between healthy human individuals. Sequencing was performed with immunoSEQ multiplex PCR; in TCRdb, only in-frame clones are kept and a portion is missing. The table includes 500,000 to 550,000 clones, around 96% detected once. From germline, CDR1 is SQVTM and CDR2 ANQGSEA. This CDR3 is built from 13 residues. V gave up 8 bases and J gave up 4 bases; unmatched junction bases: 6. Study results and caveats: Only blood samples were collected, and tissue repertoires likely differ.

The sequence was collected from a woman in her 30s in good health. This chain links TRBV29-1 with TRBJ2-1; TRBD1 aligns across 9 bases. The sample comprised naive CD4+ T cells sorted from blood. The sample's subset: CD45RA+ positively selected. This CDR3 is CSFDRGSYNEQFF. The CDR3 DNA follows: TGCAGCTTCGACAGGGGGTCGTACAATGAGCAGTTCTTC.